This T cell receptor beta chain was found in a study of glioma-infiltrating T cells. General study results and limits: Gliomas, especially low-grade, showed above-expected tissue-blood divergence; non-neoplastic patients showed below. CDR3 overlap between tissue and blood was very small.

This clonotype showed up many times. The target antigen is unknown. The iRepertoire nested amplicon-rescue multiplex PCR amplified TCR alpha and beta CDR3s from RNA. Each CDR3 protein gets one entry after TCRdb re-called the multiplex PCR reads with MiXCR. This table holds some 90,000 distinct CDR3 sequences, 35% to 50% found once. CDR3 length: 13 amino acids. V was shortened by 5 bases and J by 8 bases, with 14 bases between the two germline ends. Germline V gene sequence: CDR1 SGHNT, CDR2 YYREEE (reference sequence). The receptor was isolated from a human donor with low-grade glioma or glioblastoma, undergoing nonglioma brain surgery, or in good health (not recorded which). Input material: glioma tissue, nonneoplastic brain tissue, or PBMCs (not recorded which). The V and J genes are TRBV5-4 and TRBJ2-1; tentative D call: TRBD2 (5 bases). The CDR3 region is CASSRAEGDEQFF. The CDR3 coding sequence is TGTGCCAGCAGTCGAGCGGAAGGCGATGAGCAGTTCTTC.